In its sample, the clone carrying this TCR beta chain was seen many times. Its antigen is not known. Sequenced patients had shown CD8+CD57+ cell expansion by flow cytometry. A severe acquired aplastic anemia diagnosis applied to all patients. The TCR beta profiling, which covered VDJ combination and CDR3 sequence, was carried out using genomic DNA as the template. TCRdb analysed the reads with MiXCR anew, one entry per CDR3 protein. Seen here are under 500,000 distinct CDR3 sequences, more than 25% observed once, and the top ten hold approximately 0.82%. The data were taken from a study of CD8+CD57+ T cells in acquired aplastic anemia. Study-wide context: On average, sorted CD4+ and CD8+ cells gave approximately 3 ug of DNA. Whole-study results and caveats: Patients and controls were found to share approximately 31 CD8+ CDR3 sequences. Simpson's diversity of CD8+ cells was not significantly different in patients compared with controls.

V shed 3 bases and J shed 8 bases, with 8 bases lying between them. Germline values: CDR1 DFQATT, CDR2 SNEGSKA (reference sequence). The CDR3 totals 11 residues. Input material: sorted CD4+, CD8+, or CD8+CD57+ T cells (not recorded which) from PBMCs. V usage is TRBV20-1 and J usage is TRBJ1-3, with D hard to call. This clonotype originated in a human donor with aplastic anemia. CDR3 bases: TGCAGTGCTAGTGTGGGTTACACCATATATTTT. This translates into CSASVGYTIYF.